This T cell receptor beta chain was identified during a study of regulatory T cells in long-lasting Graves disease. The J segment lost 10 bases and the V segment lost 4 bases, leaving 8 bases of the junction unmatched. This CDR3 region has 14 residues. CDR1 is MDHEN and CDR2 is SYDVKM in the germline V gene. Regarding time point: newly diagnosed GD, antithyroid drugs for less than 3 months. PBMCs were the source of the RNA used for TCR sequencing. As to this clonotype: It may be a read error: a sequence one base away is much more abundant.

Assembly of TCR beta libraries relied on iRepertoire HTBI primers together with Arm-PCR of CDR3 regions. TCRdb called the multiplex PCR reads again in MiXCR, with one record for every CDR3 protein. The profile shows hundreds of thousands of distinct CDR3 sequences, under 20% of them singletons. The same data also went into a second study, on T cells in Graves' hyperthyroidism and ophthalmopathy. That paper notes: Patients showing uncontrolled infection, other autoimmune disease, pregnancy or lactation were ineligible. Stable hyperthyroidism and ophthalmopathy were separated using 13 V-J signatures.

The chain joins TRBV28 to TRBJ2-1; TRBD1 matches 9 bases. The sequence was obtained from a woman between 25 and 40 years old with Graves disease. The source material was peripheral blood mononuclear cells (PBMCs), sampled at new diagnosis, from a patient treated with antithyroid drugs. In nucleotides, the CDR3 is TGTGCCAGCAGTTCGGGGACAGGGCACTACGAGCAGTTCTTC. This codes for CASSSGTGHYEQFF.